This TCR beta chain was sequenced for a study of blood T cell repertoires in COVID-19. Study details: Samples of COVID-19 (acute and convalescent) were obtained from the United States, Italy and Spain.

Generated by immunoSEQ multiplex PCR, the TCRdb table keeps only in-frame clones and is missing some. There are 140,000 to 150,000 clones in the sample; 84% occur only once, and roughly a tenth lies in the top ten. Source material: peripheral blood. The receptor was derived from a man between 60 and 75 years old with active or convalescent COVID-19.

The CDR3 coding sequence is TGTGCCAGCAGTTTATATAGAATGAGAGGACAGCAAGAGACCCAGTACTTC. As protein: CASSLYRMRGQQETQYF. The chain recombines TRBV27 with TRBJ2-5, with D tentatively TRBD1 (6 bases). The CDR3 is 17 amino acids. Germline-derived CDR1 and CDR2 are MNHEY and SMNVEV (reference sequence). V lost 1 base to trimming and J lost 2 bases, with 17 bases between them.